This TCR beta chain was captured in a study of blood T cell repertoires in COVID-19. Whole-study context: Acute and convalescent COVID-19 samples came from the United States, Italy and Spain.

Germline-derived CDR1 and CDR2 are SQVTM and ANQGSEA. V was cut by 6 bases and J by 5 bases, with 16 bases left in between. The CDR3 runs to 13 residues. The protocol was immunoSEQ multiplex PCR, while the TCRdb copy is restricted to in-frame clones and leaves out a portion. The table includes 170,000 or so clones, roughly four fifths detected once. V gene TRBV29-1 combines with J gene TRBJ1-1; tentatively, D is TRBD1 (6 bases). This sequence originates from a woman aged 70 to 79 with COVID-19, enrolled during active disease. Sequencing used peripheral blood. This CDR3 reads CSVGREQGTEAFF. The CDR3 DNA sequence: TGCAGCGTCGGAAGGGAGCAGGGGACTGAAGCTTTCTTT.